This T cell receptor beta chain was identified during a study of CD8+ T cells in alopecia areata. The treatment was: oral pan-JAK inhibitor, 5-10 mg twice daily. Lesional scalp tissue (obtained by punch biopsy) and peripheral blood were collected from alopecia areata patients. Comment on this clone: Its specificity is not known.

The CDR3 spans 13 residues. Trimming took off 2 bases at V and 4 bases at J, with 12 bases between the two ends. The germline CDR1 and CDR2 sequences are GTSNPN and SVGIG (reference sequence). Investigators isolated RNA and reverse transcribed it into cDNA to act as the sequencing template. Profiled with immunoSEQ multiplex PCR; TCRdb holds only in-frame clones, not every one. The sample records about 180,000 clones, 58% being singletons. Broader study findings: Scalp and blood retained many expanded lesional clones during tofacitinib. Both scalp clonality and the expanded CD8+ clones among the top 100 showed a significant decrease with tofacitinib.

This clonotype was obtained from a human donor with alopecia areata. V gene TRBV30 combines with J gene TRBJ2-7; D not resolved. The sequenced sample was CD4+ T cells sorted from blood, obtained between weeks 55 and 70, from a patient treated with tofacitinib. The CDR3: CAWSPRWGYEQYF. In DNA form, the CDR3 reads TGTGCCTGGAGTCCCCGCTGGGGATACGAGCAGTACTTC.